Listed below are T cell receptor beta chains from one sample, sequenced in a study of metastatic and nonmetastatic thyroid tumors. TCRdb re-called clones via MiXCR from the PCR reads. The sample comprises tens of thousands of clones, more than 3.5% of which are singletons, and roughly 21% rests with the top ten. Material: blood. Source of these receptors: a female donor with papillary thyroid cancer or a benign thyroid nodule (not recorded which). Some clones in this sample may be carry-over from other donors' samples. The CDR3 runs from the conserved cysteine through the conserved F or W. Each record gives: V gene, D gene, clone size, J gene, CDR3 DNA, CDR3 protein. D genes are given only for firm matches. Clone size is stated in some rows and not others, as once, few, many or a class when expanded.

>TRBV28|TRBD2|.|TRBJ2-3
TGTGCCAGCAGCGACAGCGGGAGAAGCACAGATACGCAGTATTTT
CASSDSGRSTDTQYF
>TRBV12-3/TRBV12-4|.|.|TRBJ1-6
TGTGCCAGCAGTTTGGCCAGGTATAATTCACCCCTCCACTTT
CASSLARYNSPLHF
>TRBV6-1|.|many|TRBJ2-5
TGTGCCAGCAGTGGCACCCCCGGATGGGGGGGCTTGGAGACCCAGTACTTC
CASSGTPGWGGLETQYF
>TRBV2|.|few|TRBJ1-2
TGTGCCAGCAGTGCTACCTTGGACTATGGCTACACCTTC
CASSATLDYGYTF
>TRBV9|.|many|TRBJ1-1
TGTGCCAGCAGCACACGGACAGACTTCACTGAAGCTTTCTTT
CASSTRTDFTEAFF
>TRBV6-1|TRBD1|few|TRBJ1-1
TGTGCCAGCACTGAGACAGGGTACACTGAAGCTTTCTTT
CASTETGYTEAFF
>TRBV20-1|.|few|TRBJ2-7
TGCATGGGGACTGACGGGCCCTACGAGCAGTACTTC
CMGTDGPYEQYF
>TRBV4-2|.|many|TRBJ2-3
TGTGCCAGCAGCCAGGAGGGCCAGGCTTCCACAGATACGCAGTATTTT
CASSQEGQASTDTQYF
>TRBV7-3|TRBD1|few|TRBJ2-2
TGTGCCAGCAGCGCCGGTTCAGGGGGCTCCGGGGAGCTGTTTTTT
CASSAGSGGSGELFF
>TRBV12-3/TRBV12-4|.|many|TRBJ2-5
TGTGCCAGCAGTTGGTTCGGGACATCGTACCAAGAGACCCAGTACTTC
CASSWFGTSYQETQYF
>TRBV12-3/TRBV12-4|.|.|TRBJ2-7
TGTGCCAGCAGTGCCCCGGGGGGCCACGAGCAGTACTTC
CASSAPGGHEQYF
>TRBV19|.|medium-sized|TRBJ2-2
TGTGCCAGTACGGGAGTTTCGAACACCGGGGAGCTGTTTTTT
CASTGVSNTGELFF
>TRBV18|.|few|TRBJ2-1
TGTGCCAGCTCACCACGGGCAAGCGGGCCCTACAATGAGCAGTTCTTC
CASSPRASGPYNEQFF